The next 31 T cell receptor beta chains were all read from a single sample in a study of T cell changes during pregnancy in multiple sclerosis. Using immunoSEQ multiplex PCR, the repertoire was profiled, and TCRdb retains in-frame clones only, with some absent. The sample contains about 40,000 clones, roughly nine tenths of which appear only once. Material: CD4+ T cells from peripheral blood mononuclear cells, obtained in the third trimester of pregnancy. Receptor source: a female donor in good health, enrolled as a control in a pregnancy study.

The rearrangement uses TRBV4-1 and TRBJ1-2; D possibly corresponds to TRBD1 (6 bases). CDR3 length equals 15 residues. The V end lost 6 bases, the J end lost 8 bases, and 22 bases lay between the germline ends. Germline V lookup: CDR1 MGHRA, CDR2 YSYEKL. The CDR3 coding sequence is TGCGCCAGCAGAACCACAGGGTCCCTGAGGGGGGGCTACACCTTC. Its protein is CASRTTGSLRGGYTF.

This clone is a singleton in its sample. This chain joins TRBV9 and TRBJ2-1; 11 bases align to TRBD1. The CDR3 sequence is 15 residues long. Germline lookup yields CDR1 SGDLS and CDR2 YYNGEE. Losses at the gene ends were 2 bases for V and 8 bases for J; bases not matched to a gene: 6. The DNA of the CDR3 is TGTGCCAGCAGCGTTGGGACAGGGGGTGGCTATGAGCAGTTCTTC. It specifies CASSVGTGGGYEQFF.

This clone was picked up one time. V usage is TRBV15 and J usage is TRBJ2-5; 10 nucleotides match TRBD2. Germline-derived CDR1 and CDR2 are LNHNV and YYDKDF (reference sequence). J was trimmed by 1 base and V by 2 bases; bases with no gene match: 4. The CDR3 loop spans 16 amino acids. In nucleotides, the CDR3 is TGTGCCACCAGCAGAAACCTAGCGGGAGCCCAAGAGACCCAGTACTTC. It codes for CATSRNLAGAQETQYF.

The rearrangement uses TRBV5-4 and TRBJ2-3; tentative D call: TRBD2 (7 bases). V was shortened by 1 base and J by 3 bases, with 24 bases between the two germline ends. The length of the CDR3 is 19 residues. Germline V lookup: CDR1 SGHNT, CDR2 YYREEE (reference sequence). The CDR3 spells CASSLIKGGRQGSTDTQYF. The CDR3 DNA reads TGTGCCAGCAGCTTGATTAAGGGGGGGAGGCAGGGAAGTACAGATACGCAGTATTTT. Looking up the rest from reference TRBV5-4 and TRBJ2-3 gives the full variable domain: ETGVTQSPTHLIKTRGQQVTLRCSSQSGHNTVSWYQQALGQGPQFIFQYYREEENGRGNFPPRFSGLQFPNYSSELNVNALELDDSALYLCASSLIKGGRQGSTDTQYFGPGTRLTVL.

Worth noting for this clone: The junction shows a germline mismatch at one end, possibly a read error. The rearrangement joins TRBV5-4 to TRBJ2-2; 12 nucleotides line up with TRBD2. CDR1 is SGHNT and CDR2 is YYREEE in the germline V gene (reference sequence). The CDR3 runs to 16 residues. The CDR3 here is CASSLGLAGVTGELFF. CDR3 sequence (DNA): TGTGCCAGCAGCTTGGGACTAGCGGGAGTCACCGGAGAGCTGTTTTTT.

This rearrangement joins TRBV18 to TRBJ1-3, with a tentative D call TRBD1 (5 bases). CDR3 length: 16 amino acids. CDR1 and CDR2 (germline): KGHSH, LQKENI. V was shortened by 3 bases and J by 0 bases, with 12 bases between the two germline ends. CDR3 in amino acids: CASSPVDISSGNTIYF. The CDR3, as DNA: TGTGCCAGCTCACCGGTGGACATTAGCTCTGGAAACACCATATATTTT.

The V call is TRBV28, the J call TRBJ2-1, with 9 positions matching TRBD2. CDR3 length: 15 residues. Germline trimming cut 3 bases from V and 3 bases from J; bases unmatched to any gene: 3. Germline V gene sequence: CDR1 MDHEN, CDR2 SYDVKM. Here the CDR3 DNA reads TGTGCCAGCAGTTTTGAACTAGCGGGCTACAATGAGCAGTTCTTC. This translates into CASSFELAGYNEQFF.

V and J are TRBV5-4 and TRBJ2-6; no definite D call. Germline-derived CDR1 and CDR2 are SGHNT and YYREEE (reference sequence). Between the trimmed V and J ends, which lost 1 base and 0 bases, there was a span of 5 bases. CDR3 length: 15 amino acids. CDR3 DNA sequence: TGTGCCAGCAGCTTGTTCAGCTCTGGGGCCAACGTCCTGACTTTC. It translates to CASSLFSSGANVLTF.

The V gene is TRBV10-3, the J gene TRBJ1-1, with D possibly matching TRBD1 (6 bases). Germline lookup yields CDR1 ENHRY and CDR2 SYGVKD. V dropped 6 bases and J dropped 2 bases, with 10 bases sitting between them. The CDR3 covers 13 residues. This CDR3 reads CAISGQINTEAFF. DNA of the CDR3: TGTGCCATCAGCGGACAGATAAACACTGAAGCTTTCTTT.

CDR3 loop: CASSLQGSPGGFDGYTF. For the CDR3, the DNA is TGCGCCAGCAGCTTGCAGGGCAGCCCCGGGGGATTCGATGGCTACACCTTC. V and J are TRBV5-1 and TRBJ1-2; maybe TRBD1 (5 bases). The germline V gene encodes CDR1 SGHRS and CDR2 YFSETQ. V was pared by 1 base and J by 6 bases, with 22 bases between. CDR3 length equals 17 residues.

The genes are TRBV5-1 and TRBJ2-4; 10 nucleotides agree with TRBD2. With 0 bases clipped from V and 4 bases from J, the junction kept 10 bases outside the gene matches. The CDR3 extends over 18 amino acids. In germline, CDR1 is SGHRS, CDR2 YFSETQ. The CDR3 region is CASSLGSGRAGGKNIQYF. In nucleotides, the CDR3 is TGCGCCAGCAGCTTGGGAAGCGGGAGGGCCGGCGGTAAAAACATTCAGTACTTC.

The rearrangement links TRBV7-2 to TRBJ1-5; the D is unclear. This CDR3 contains 14 residues. V lost 1 base, J lost 5 bases, and 9 bases lay in between. Per the germline V gene, CDR1 is SGHTA and CDR2 is FQGNSA. CDR3 DNA: TGTGCCAGCAGCTTAGAAGTCAGTTATCAGCCCCAGCATTTT. This encodes CASSLEVSYQPQHF.

The chain couples TRBV5-1 to TRBJ1-4; D gene ambiguous. Germline V gene lookup returns CDR1 SGHRS and CDR2 YFSETQ. Trimming took 4 bases from V and 2 from J, leaving 24 bases between them. CDR3 length equals 19 residues. CDR3 loop: CASSRALVVGNPTNEKLFF. The CDR3 DNA sequence: TGCGCCAGCAGCCGCGCCCTAGTGGTGGGTAACCCCACTAATGAAAAACTGTTTTTT.

The CDR3 nucleotides are TGTGCCAGCAGCGAACTAGCGGGGGTCCCGAAGTTCTTC. It encodes CASSELAGVPKFF. The chain is built from TRBV9 and TRBJ2-1; 11 nucleotides line up with TRBD2. V shed 3 bases, J shed 14 bases, and the junction held 7 bases outside the gene matches. The CDR3 contains 13 residues. CDR1 SGDLS and CDR2 YYNGEE come from the germline V gene.

The V and J genes are TRBV28 and TRBJ2-7; D unclear. V lost 6 bases, J lost 0 bases, and 15 bases lay in between. From germline, CDR1 is MDHEN and CDR2 SYDVKM. This CDR3 has 15 residues. The CDR3 protein is CASSLRRRSSYEQYF. For the CDR3, the DNA is TGTGCCAGCAGCCTCCGACGAAGGAGCTCCTACGAGCAGTACTTC. The full variable domain, in which reference TRBV28 and TRBJ2-7 provide the parts outside the CDR3, is DVKVTQSSRYLVKRTGEKVFLECVQDMDHENMFWYRQDPGLGLRLIYFSYDVKMKEKGDIPEGYSVSREKKERFSLILESASTNQTSMYLCASSLRRRSSYEQYFGPGTRLTVT.

This sequence joins TRBV18 and TRBJ2-5; 9 positions match TRBD2. The CDR3 runs 15 residues. Per germline, CDR1 KGHSH and CDR2 LQKENI. V shed 3 bases, J shed 4 bases, and the junction held 6 bases outside the gene matches. CDR3 coding DNA: TGTGCCAGCTCACCGGCGGCTAGCGGGACAGAGACCCAGTACTTC. Protein sequence: CASSPAASGTETQYF. The full variable domain, with the rest looked up from reference TRBV18 and TRBJ2-5, is NAGVMQNPRHLVRRRGQEARLRCSPMKGHSHVYWYRQLPEEGLKFMVYLQKENIIDESGMPKERFSAEFPKEGPSILRIQQVVRGDSAAYFCASSPAASGTETQYFGPGTRLLVL.

The chain uses TRBV19 and TRBJ2-5; 9 bases are shared with TRBD1. After removal of 4 bases from V and 5 bases from J, the junction contained 8 bases not matched to a gene. CDR1 is LNHDA, CDR2 SQIVND, per germline (reference sequence). This CDR3 is built from 15 residues. The CDR3 DNA reads as TGTGCCAGTAGTACGGCCGGGACAGGGAGGGAGACCCAGTACTTC. Its translation is CASSTAGTGRETQYF.

This clone came up a few times. V is TRBV4-1 and J is TRBJ2-3; D may be TRBD2 (6 bases). Looked up from germline, CDR1 is MGHRA and CDR2 is YSYEKL. The length of the CDR3 is 15 residues. Trimming removed 1 base from V and 0 bases from J, with 8 bases in between. CDR3 sequence (DNA): TGCGCCAGCAGCCAAGCGGGGACTAGCACAGATACGCAGTATTTT. Amino acid sequence: CASSQAGTSTDTQYF.

CDR3 bases: TGTGCCAGCAGCCAGAGTCGTACGGGGTACTATGGCTACACCTTC. Translation gives CASSQSRTGYYGYTF. This chain uses TRBV7-2 with TRBJ1-2, with unresolved D. The germline CDR1 and CDR2 sequences are SGHTA and FQGNSA. The CDR3 loop spans 15 amino acids. V gave up 5 bases and J gave up 3 bases, with 16 bases separating them.

The V gene is TRBV18, the J gene TRBJ2-1, with 12 bases fitting TRBD2. Germline CDR1 reads KGHSH; CDR2 reads LQKENI. V gave up 0 bases and J gave up 8 bases; unmatched junction bases: 8. The CDR3 extends over 17 amino acids. As DNA, the CDR3 is TGTGCCAGCTCACCACCTGCCGGGACTAGCGGGTCCCATGAGCAGTTCTTC. It is translated as CASSPPAGTSGSHEQFF.

V gene TRBV30 combines with J gene TRBJ2-1, with TRBD2 identical over 13 bases. CDR1 and CDR2 from the germline V gene are GTSNPN and SVGIG (reference sequence). The CDR3 is made up of 15 amino acids. Germline trimming cut 7 bases from V and 10 bases from J; bases unmatched to any gene: 13. CDR3 amino acids: CASSLGLAGVGEQFF. In DNA, the CDR3 is TGTGCCTCAAGCCTCGGACTAGCGGGAGTAGGGGAGCAGTTCTTC.

The chain employs TRBV11-2 and TRBJ2-5; maybe TRBD2 (6 bases). V gave up 1 base and J gave up 2 bases, with 11 bases separating them. CDR3 size: 15 residues. Germline V gene sequence: CDR1 SGHAT, CDR2 FQNNGV. CDR3 residues: CASSLGASAQETQYF. In DNA, the CDR3 is TGTGCCAGCAGCTTAGGGGCTAGCGCGCAAGAGACCCAGTACTTC.

The rearrangement uses TRBV28 and TRBJ2-1, with a possible D match to TRBD2 (6 bases). This CDR3 has 14 residues. Trimming took 5 bases from V and 3 from J, leaving 11 bases between them. In germline, CDR1 is MDHEN, CDR2 SYDVKM. In nucleotides, the CDR3 is TGTGCCAGCAGTCTGGCGGGATACTACAATGAGCAGTTCTTC. As protein: CASSLAGYYNEQFF.

This chain connects TRBV5-1 to TRBJ2-1; D not resolved. Germline CDR1 and CDR2: SGHRS and YFSETQ. The CDR3 has 14 amino acids. V lost 4 bases to trimming and J lost 2 bases, with 10 bases between them. CDR3 coding DNA: TGCGCCAGCAGCCCCGGAGAGGCCTACAATGAGCAGTTCTTC. Its protein product is CASSPGEAYNEQFF.

A single count supports this clone. The chain has TRBV13 and TRBJ1-5; 7 positions agree with TRBD1. Trimming removed 6 bases from V and 5 bases from J; junction bases left unmatched: 4. The CDR3 covers 13 residues. CDR1 is PRHDT and CDR2 is FYEKMQ in the germline V gene (reference sequence). This CDR3 is CASSHRGDQPQHF. In DNA, the CDR3 is TGTGCCAGCAGTCACAGGGGAGATCAGCCCCAGCATTTT.

This clone showed up just a few times. CDR3 sequence (DNA): TGTGCCAGCAGTGAACGGGGGGAAGGCTACACCTTC. Protein sequence: CASSERGEGYTF. This rearrangement joins TRBV6-1 to TRBJ1-2, with a possible D match to TRBD1 (5 bases). Trimming removed 2 bases at V and 8 bases at J, with 9 bases between. The CDR3 runs to 12 residues. Looked up from germline, CDR1 is MNHNS and CDR2 is SASEGT.

The chain carries TRBV28 and TRBJ2-7, with TRBD2 as a possible D gene (5 bases). CDR1 and CDR2 from the germline V gene are MDHEN and SYDVKM. Trimming left V 7 bases short and J 0 bases short, with 16 bases between. The CDR3 is 15 amino acids. The CDR3 DNA sequence: TGTGCCAGCACCCTGGGAGCGTTTAGCTCCTACGAGCAGTACTTC. Translation: CASTLGAFSSYEQYF.

The CDR3 DNA sequence: TGTGCCATCAGGGGACTAGCTAACACAGATACGCAGTATTTT. Its protein product is CAIRGLANTDTQYF. The gene calls are TRBV10-3 and TRBJ2-3; 9 bases fit TRBD2. Germline V gene data show CDR1 as ENHRY and CDR2 as SYGVKD. The CDR3 is made up of 14 amino acids. With 6 bases clipped from V and 2 bases from J, the junction kept 3 bases outside the gene matches.

The V call is TRBV18, the J call TRBJ2-1, with 10 bases lining up with TRBD2. This CDR3 has 20 amino acids. V dropped 4 bases and J dropped 9; count of bases not matched to a gene: 24. From germline, CDR1 is KGHSH and CDR2 LQKENI. The CDR3 loop reads CASSLRAWGASGGAVVEQFF. The CDR3 coding sequence is TGTGCCAGCTCACTTCGCGCGTGGGGCGCTAGCGGGGGCGCGGTGGTTGAGCAGTTCTTC.

The V gene is TRBV29-1, the J gene TRBJ1-1, with D uncertain. The CDR3 runs to 12 residues. CDR1 and CDR2 (germline): SQVTM, ANQGSEA. The ends were cut back, 4 bases at V and 0 bases at J, with 6 bases in the middle. The CDR3 bases are TGCAGCGTTGGGGAGTTGAACACTGAAGCTTTCTTT. It yields the protein CSVGELNTEAFF.

The chain employs TRBV7-9 and TRBJ2-5; D ambiguous. Trimming pared 5 bases from V and 8 bases from J, leaving 9 bases between. The CDR3 spans 11 residues. Germline V gene data show CDR1 as SEHNR and CDR2 as FQNEAQ (reference sequence). CDR3 nucleotide sequence: TGTGCCAGCAGCCTCTTAATAACCCAGTACTTC. It yields the protein CASSLLITQYF.